A single sample gave rise to the 18 T cell receptor beta chains below, sequenced in a study of a mutant IDH1 vaccine in newly diagnosed glioma. These receptors are not linked to any known antigen. Some clones are missing from TCRdb's copy, which holds only in-frame ones; the method was immunoSEQ multiplex PCR. The sample shows tens of thousands of clones, over 70% of them seen only once. Time point reported: week 23, last vaccination. Every single dose of the vaccine, 300 ug of mutant IDH1 20-mer peptide, came with topical imiquimod. This specimen consisted of PBMCs, obtained from a glioma patient whose treatment included an IDH1 peptide vaccine. Receptor source: a woman aged 40 to 55 with glioma. Some clones in this sample may be carry-over from other donors' samples.

The rearrangement links TRBV18 to TRBJ2-6, with D unresolved. The CDR3 extends over 15 amino acids. V was shortened by 2 bases and J by 4 bases, with 9 bases between the two germline ends. Per germline, CDR1 KGHSH and CDR2 LQKENI. Written as DNA, the CDR3 is TGTGCCAGCTCACCAGTAGGGTCCGGGGCCAACGTCCTGACTTTC. It encodes CASSPVGSGANVLTF.

The chain has TRBV5-5 and TRBJ1-1, with D uncertain. The germline V gene encodes CDR1 SGHKS and CDR2 YYEKEE (reference sequence). The CDR3 has 15 residues. V was cut by 4 bases and J by 0 bases, with 13 bases left in between. The CDR3 loop reads CASSLLDTMNTEAFF. The CDR3 DNA sequence: TGTGCCAGCAGCCTCTTAGACACCATGAACACTGAAGCTTTCTTT.

V is TRBV5-4 and J is TRBJ2-7; 9 nucleotides align to TRBD1. The CDR3 is 16 residues long. In germline, CDR1 is SGHNT, CDR2 YYREEE (reference sequence). Trimming cost V 2 bases and J 3 bases; bases outside gene matches: 9. CDR3 nucleotide sequence: TGTGCCAGCAGCTTACCCGGACAGGGGAGTCGCTACGAGCAGTACTTC. Residues: CASSLPGQGSRYEQYF.

Worth noting for this clone: Within the sample, other DNA sequences also encode this same CDR3. The chain is built from TRBV5-1 and TRBJ1-3, with D maybe TRBD1 (5 bases). The germline V and J ends were trimmed by 2 bases and 0 bases, with 9 bases remaining between them. The CDR3 covers 15 residues. Germline values: CDR1 SGHRS, CDR2 YFSETQ. CDR3 protein: CASSLGASSGNTIYF. DNA of the CDR3: TGCGCCAGCAGCTTAGGGGCTAGCTCTGGAAACACCATATATTTT.

The V and J genes are TRBV29-1 and TRBJ2-6; D perhaps matches TRBD1 (5 bases). The CDR3 is made up of 13 amino acids. Trimming took off 7 bases at V and 1 base at J, with 8 bases between the two ends. Germline assignment: CDR1 SQVTM and CDR2 ANQGSEA. The CDR3 DNA follows: TGCAGCGCCTCAGGGTCTGGGGCCAACGTCCTGACTTTC. This sequence encodes CSASGSGANVLTF.

CDR3 protein: CASSYLAGGEYEQYF. CDR3 DNA sequence: TGTGCCAGCAGTTACCTAGCGGGAGGGGAATACGAGCAGTACTTC. This chain links TRBV6-5 with TRBJ2-7; 12 positions match TRBD2. The V gene's germline CDR1 is MNHEY and CDR2 SVGAGI. This CDR3 is 15 amino acids long. V was pared by 2 bases and J by 4 bases, with 3 bases of the junction left unmatched.

The chain carries TRBV4-2 and TRBJ1-2, with D unclear. CDR1 LGHNA and CDR2 YNFKEQ come from the germline V gene. The length of the CDR3 is 13 residues. Trimming left V 1 base short and J 8 bases short, with 11 bases between. The CDR3 loop is CASSQGGLEGYTF. For the CDR3, the DNA is TGTGCCAGCAGCCAAGGCGGGTTGGAAGGCTACACCTTC.

CDR3 bases: TGTGCCAGCAGCCGGGGGACAGGCCAAGAGACCCAGTACTTC. Translated, it gives CASSRGTGQETQYF. The chain recombines TRBV6-1 with TRBJ2-5; 8 bases are shared with TRBD1. This CDR3 has 14 amino acids. Trimming took 6 bases from V and 1 from J; bases not matched to a gene: 4. CDR1 is MNHNS, CDR2 SASEGT, per germline.

The V gene is TRBV7-9, the J gene TRBJ1-5; D is uncertain. Deletions cut 2 bases from V and 6 bases from J, with 5 bases between. CDR1 SEHNR and CDR2 FQNEAQ come from the germline V gene (reference sequence). CDR3 length: 12 amino acids. CDR3 protein: CASSLQSQPQHF. CDR3 sequence (DNA): TGTGCCAGCAGCTTACAGAGTCAGCCCCAGCATTTT.

The chain has TRBV4-1 and TRBJ2-5; no definite D call. CDR3 size: 13 residues. V lost 6 bases and J lost 2, with 10 bases in between. Per germline, CDR1 MGHRA and CDR2 YSYEKL. The CDR3 region is CASSQTQQETQYF. The CDR3 nucleotides are TGCGCCAGCAGTCAGACTCAACAAGAGACCCAGTACTTC.

The chain has TRBV11-1 and TRBJ2-7; no reliable D call. V was cut by 3 bases and J by 0 bases, with 9 bases left in between. This CDR3 has 14 residues. Per the germline V gene, CDR1 is SGHAT and CDR2 is FQDESV (reference sequence). CDR3 protein: CASSLDRPSYEQYF. The CDR3 bases are TGTGCCAGCAGCTTGGACCGACCCTCCTACGAGCAGTACTTC.

V is TRBV5-6 and J is TRBJ2-5; TRBD2 might be the D (5 bases). V lost 4 bases, J lost 6 bases, and 16 bases lay in between. The germline V gene encodes CDR1 SGHDT and CDR2 YYEEEE. This CDR3 has 14 residues. The CDR3 sequence is CASSHRDQGKTQYF. In nucleotides, the CDR3 is TGTGCCAGCAGCCACCGGGATCAAGGAAAGACCCAGTACTTC.

The CDR3 reads CAIAMYRSEQYF. The CDR3 DNA reads TGTGCCATCGCCATGTATCGTAGCGAGCAGTACTTC. V gene TRBV21-1 combines with J gene TRBJ2-7; the table calls TRBD2, which could not be checked here. TRBV21-1 constitutes a pseudogene. This CDR3 region has 12 residues.

The chain is built from TRBV6-5 and TRBJ1-3, with TRBD1 matching 7 bases. CDR1 MNHEY and CDR2 SVGAGI come from the germline V gene. V was clipped by 0 bases and J by 6 bases; unmatched bases: 8. The CDR3 length is 16 residues. CDR3 in amino acids: CASSYSRGTVSNTIYF. In DNA form, the CDR3 reads TGTGCCAGCAGTTACTCGCGGGGGACAGTTTCAAACACCATATATTTT.

The chain carries TRBV5-1 and TRBJ2-3; 9 positions match TRBD1. In germline, CDR1 is SGHRS, CDR2 YFSETQ. The CDR3 is 16 residues long. With 0 bases clipped from V and 6 bases from J, the junction kept 8 bases outside the gene matches. The CDR3 nucleotides read TGCGCCAGCAGCTTGGGCACAGGGGGCGCGGGGGATACGCAGTATTTT. This codes for CASSLGTGGAGDTQYF.

The chain links TRBV6-1 to TRBJ1-5, with TRBD1 matching 10 bases. Germline V CDR1 and CDR2: MNHNS, SASEGT. Trimming took 7 bases from V and 5 from J; bases not matched to a gene: 8. This CDR3 spans 15 amino acids. DNA for the CDR3: TGTGCCAGCAACATCGACAGGGGGCCTCATCAGCCCCAGCATTTT. Translated, it gives CASNIDRGPHQPQHF.

The rearrangement uses TRBV18 and TRBJ1-1, with a weak D call TRBD1 (6 bases). The CDR3 has 14 amino acids. Germline CDR1 and CDR2: KGHSH and LQKENI. Trimming cost V 3 bases and J 7 bases, with 15 bases left between them. DNA for the CDR3: TGTGCCAGCTCACCCTTCGCAGGGACAATTGAAGCTTTCTTT. This encodes CASSPFAGTIEAFF.

This chain links TRBV4-1 with TRBJ1-2; tentative D call: TRBD1 (5 bases). The germline V and J ends were trimmed by 4 bases and 8 bases, with 17 bases remaining between them. The germline V gene encodes CDR1 MGHRA and CDR2 YSYEKL. CDR3 length equals 14 residues. CDR3 DNA sequence: TGCGCCAGCAGCCCCCCGGGCAGGGCAGGAGGCTACACCTTC. It codes for CASSPPGRAGGYTF.